These 22 T cell receptor beta chains were sequenced from one sample in a study of T cell responses to AZD1222 COVID-19 vaccine. Sequencing used immunoSEQ multiplex PCR; TCRdb keeps in-frame clones, though not all of them. There are over 120,000 clones in the sample; about 86% occur only once, and approximately 5% lies in the top ten. The sequences come from peripheral blood, collected 28 days after the second AZD1222 dose. The receptors were sampled from an adult who received the AZD1222 COVID-19 vaccine.

The rearrangement uses TRBV9 and TRBJ2-1; either TRBD1 or TRBD2 may fit D (6 bases each). The CDR3 covers 15 residues. V was trimmed by 6 bases and J by 10 bases, leaving 23 bases between them. CDR1 and CDR2 (germline): SGDLS, YYNGEE. The CDR3 region is CASTRITGGYGEQFF. Written as DNA, the CDR3 is TGTGCCAGCACCCGTATCACCGGGGGCTACGGGGAGCAGTTCTTC.

V usage is TRBV2 and J usage is TRBJ2-1; tentative D call: TRBD2 (5 bases). Between the trimmed V and J ends, which lost 1 base and 7 bases, there was a span of 11 bases. The CDR3 totals 14 residues. The V gene's germline CDR1 is SNHLY and CDR2 FYNNEI. The CDR3 is CASSEGTVGNEQFF. The CDR3 region has the DNA TGTGCCAGCAGTGAAGGGACTGTTGGGAATGAGCAGTTCTTC.

The CDR3 nucleotides are TGTGCCAGCAGTTTACGGGCTAGCGGGATAGTTACCGGGGAGCTGTTTTTT. It specifies CASSLRASGIVTGELFF. The J gene is TRBJ2-2, the V gene TRBV27, with 9 bases fitting TRBD2. The junction had 9 bases not matched to a gene; V was cut back by 2 bases and J by 5 bases. The germline V gene encodes CDR1 MNHEY and CDR2 SMNVEV (reference sequence). The CDR3 consists of 17 residues.

The V and J genes are TRBV29-1 and TRBJ2-7, with D maybe TRBD2 (6 bases). V was trimmed by 4 bases and J by 2 bases, leaving 12 bases between them. CDR3 length: 13 amino acids. Germline V gene sequence: CDR1 SQVTM, CDR2 ANQGSEA. The CDR3 reads CSVAPGEAYEQYF. Here the CDR3 DNA reads TGCAGCGTTGCCCCGGGAGAGGCCTACGAGCAGTACTTC.

The rearrangement uses TRBV11-2 and TRBJ2-7; TRBD1 aligns across 8 bases. The J segment lost 4 bases and the V segment lost 3 bases, leaving 2 bases of the junction unmatched. This CDR3 contains 13 residues. The germline V gene encodes CDR1 SGHAT and CDR2 FQNNGV. The CDR3 DNA reads TGTGCCAGCAGCTTCGACAGGGGTTACGAGCAGTACTTC. Translated: CASSFDRGYEQYF.

V gene TRBV6-5 combines with J gene TRBJ1-1; tentative D call: TRBD1 (6 bases). Trimming shortened V by 6 bases and J by 4 bases, and 12 bases separated the two germline ends. There are 13 residues in the CDR3. In germline, CDR1 is MNHEY, CDR2 SVGAGI. The CDR3 DNA reads as TGTGCCAGCAGCCTCAAGGGGGGCACTGAAGCTTTCTTT. This gives the protein CASSLKGGTEAFF.

The V gene is TRBV3-1 (or the pseudogene TRBV3-2), the J gene TRBJ2-7; D perhaps matches TRBD2 (6 bases). The CDR3 has 17 amino acids. The germline CDR1 and CDR2 sequences are LGHDT and YNNKEL (reference sequence). V was clipped by 0 bases and J by 0 bases, with 15 bases between them. CDR3 sequence: CASSQELSGLLSYEQYF. The CDR3 DNA is TGTGCCAGCAGCCAAGAACTTAGCGGCCTACTCTCCTACGAGCAGTACTTC.

A few counts support this clone. The chain employs TRBV5-4 and TRBJ2-1; no firm D call. The germline V and J ends were trimmed by 0 bases and 9 bases, with 13 bases remaining between them. CDR3 length equals 14 residues. Per the germline V gene, CDR1 is SGHNT and CDR2 is YYREEE (reference sequence). CDR3 region: CASSLELATLEQFF. The CDR3 bases are TGTGCCAGCAGCTTGGAGTTAGCCACCCTTGAGCAGTTCTTC.

In its sample, this clone was seen once. This chain joins TRBV19 and TRBJ1-1; a weak D match, TRBD1 (5 bases). The CDR3 is 15 residues long. V was pared by 1 base and J by 11 bases, with 20 bases between. CDR1 and CDR2 from the germline V gene are LNHDA and SQIVND (reference sequence). DNA of the CDR3: TGTGCCAGTAGTATAGGTCCGTCAGGGAGGAAGGATGCTTTCTTT. Residues: CASSIGPSGRKDAFF.

This clone showed up just once. This CDR3 is also generated by other DNA sequences in the sample. The CDR3 nucleotides are TGTGCCAGCAGCTCTTCCGGGACAGGGGCCTACAATGAGCAGTTCTTC. This codes for CASSSSGTGAYNEQFF. The chain is built from TRBV9 and TRBJ2-1; TRBD1 agrees at 10 bases. Germline V gene sequence: CDR1 SGDLS, CDR2 YYNGEE. This CDR3 comprises 16 residues. Trimming at V came to 4 bases and at J to 2 bases, leaving 6 bases not matched to a gene. The full variable domain, its missing parts supplied by reference TRBV9 and TRBJ2-1, is DSGVTQTPKHLITATGQRVTLRCSPRSGDLSVYWYQQSLDQGLQFLIQYYNGEERAKGNILERFSAQQFPDLHSELNLSSLELGDSALYFCASSSSGTGAYNEQFFGPGTRLTVL.

This chain connects TRBV30 to TRBJ1-2; no definite D call. Trimming shortened V by 4 bases and J by 7 bases, and 10 bases separated the two germline ends. CDR1 is GTSNPN and CDR2 is SVGIG in the germline V gene (reference sequence). The CDR3 runs to 11 residues. The CDR3 DNA follows: TGTGCCTGGACGGTAAGAGGTGGCTACACCTTC. Protein product: CAWTVRGGYTF.

CDR3 in DNA: TGTGCCAGCAGCCGTGGGACAGCCCAAGAGACCCAGTACTTC. Its protein is CASSRGTAQETQYF. The chain links TRBV7-9 to TRBJ2-5; 7 bases align to TRBD1. The germline V gene encodes CDR1 SEHNR and CDR2 FQNEAQ (reference sequence). The CDR3 loop spans 14 amino acids. The J segment lost 1 base and the V segment lost 5 bases, leaving 4 bases of the junction unmatched.

The J gene is TRBJ1-4, the V gene TRBV7-2, with no clear D. V was pared by 1 base and J by 14 bases, with 14 bases between. The germline gives CDR1 SGHTA, CDR2 FQGNSA. The CDR3 has 13 amino acids. The CDR3 DNA follows: TGTGCCAGCAGCTTAGTGGTCGGTACATGGCTGTTTTTT. Protein sequence: CASSLVVGTWLFF. The full variable domain, with the rest looked up from reference TRBV7-2 and TRBJ1-4, is GAGVSQSPSNKVTEKGKDVELRCDPISGHTALYWYRQSLGQGLEFLIYFQGNSAPDKSGLPSDRFSAERTGGSVSTLTIQRTQQEDSAVYLCASSLVVGTWLFFGSGTQLSVL.

The rearrangement links TRBV28 to TRBJ2-7, with D maybe TRBD2 (6 bases). Trimming stripped 6 bases from V and 5 bases from J, with 17 bases between. CDR3 length equals 14 residues. CDR1 is MDHEN and CDR2 is SYDVKM in the germline V gene. CDR3: CASSEPRRGHEQYF. In DNA, the CDR3 is TGTGCCAGCAGCGAGCCCCGGAGGGGCCACGAGCAGTACTTC.

This sequence joins TRBV3-1 (or the pseudogene TRBV3-2) and TRBJ2-7, with 7 bases that match TRBD1. The CDR3 covers 13 residues. With 4 bases clipped from V and 6 bases from J, the junction kept 6 bases outside the gene matches. Germline V gene data show CDR1 as LGHDT and CDR2 as YNNKEL (reference sequence). In nucleotides, the CDR3 is TGTGCCAGCAGCCGACAGGGAGCAGGCGAGCAGTACTTC. Its protein product is CASSRQGAGEQYF.

This clone occurred a few times. This chain links TRBV4-1 with TRBJ1-3, with unresolved D. Germline V CDR1 and CDR2: MGHRA, YSYEKL. This CDR3 contains 13 residues. V lost 4 bases and J 4 bases, leaving 8 bases between the germline ends. The CDR3 here is CASSPSPGNTIYF. DNA for the CDR3: TGCGCCAGCAGCCCGTCCCCCGGAAACACCATATATTTT.

The gene calls are TRBV10-1 and TRBJ2-7, with TRBD1 as a possible D gene (5 bases). The germline V gene has CDR1 WNHNN and CDR2 SYGVQD (reference sequence). The V end was cut by 3 bases, the J end by 0 bases, with 9 bases between. The CDR3 runs to 14 residues. CDR3 sequence reads: CASSEQESSYEQYF. CDR3 sequence (DNA): TGCGCCAGCAGTGAACAGGAGAGCTCCTACGAGCAGTACTTC.

The chain combines TRBV27 with TRBJ1-1, with D unclear. The CDR3 sequence is 14 residues long. The V gene lost 2 bases and the J gene lost 5 bases, with 12 bases spanning the gap. Germline-derived CDR1 and CDR2 are MNHEY and SMNVEV (reference sequence). The CDR3 sequence is CASSLVPSQTEAFF. The CDR3 DNA sequence: TGTGCCAGCAGTTTAGTTCCCTCACAGACTGAAGCTTTCTTT.

The V call is TRBV28, the J call TRBJ1-1, with D possibly matching TRBD1 (6 bases). The germline V gene has CDR1 MDHEN and CDR2 SYDVKM. CDR3 length: 15 residues. Trimming pared 6 bases from V and 1 base from J, leaving 15 bases between. The CDR3 sequence is CASRPQGLGNTEAFF. In nucleotides, the CDR3 is TGTGCCAGCAGACCTCAGGGGTTGGGGAACACTGAAGCTTTCTTT.

The gene calls are TRBV12-5 and TRBJ1-3, with TRBD2 identical over 7 bases. The J call may be in error: the DNA end matches TRBJ2-2 better. The CDR3 has 16 amino acids. Germline values: CDR1 LGHNT, CDR2 FRNRAP. The CDR3 sequence: CASGSGGTLNTGELFF. CDR3 sequence (DNA): TGTGCTAGTGGTTCGGGGGGTACCCTTAACACCGGGGAGCTGTTTTTT.

This clone was picked up one time. The chain links TRBV18 to TRBJ1-3; D unclear. Deletions cut 0 bases from V and 0 bases from J, with 12 bases between. The germline V gene encodes CDR1 KGHSH and CDR2 LQKENI. There are 17 residues in the CDR3. The CDR3 DNA is TGTGCCAGCTCACCACCGATGGGTCAGAGCTCTGGAAACACCATATATTTT. Translating gives CASSPPMGQSSGNTIYF.

The V gene is TRBV29-1, the J gene TRBJ1-2; D ambiguous. The germline V and J ends were trimmed by 3 bases and 5 bases, with 10 bases remaining between them. CDR1 and CDR2 (germline): SQVTM, ANQGSEA. The CDR3 loop spans 12 amino acids. Here the CDR3 reads CSVEELEYGYTF. CDR3 sequence (DNA): TGCAGCGTTGAGGAACTGGAGTATGGCTACACCTTC.